This TCR beta chain was identified in a study of T cell responses to AZD1222 COVID-19 vaccine. Trimming removed 5 bases from V and 2 bases from J, with 16 bases in between. The CDR3 extends over 16 amino acids. The V gene's germline CDR1 is MDHEN and CDR2 SYDVKM. The method was immunoSEQ multiplex PCR; TCRdb's version includes in-frame clones alone and lacks a portion of them. The profile shows about 120,000 clones, more than 75% of them singletons. This clone was counted once. The sequencing used peripheral blood, collected on day 0 of AZD1222 vaccination. The TCR sequence derives from an adult in good health. The rearrangement links TRBV28 to TRBJ1-5; D is perhaps TRBD1 (5 bases). The CDR3 DNA is TGTGCCAGCAGTCCCACCGGGGACGGTGGCAATCAGCCCCAGCATTTT. Amino acids: CASSPTGDGGNQPQHF.